These 32 T cell receptor beta chains were all obtained from the same sample, sequenced in a study of T cell clonality in common variable immunodeficiency. General observations from the study: Common variable immunodeficiency TCR beta sequences reportedly had fewer deletions and N-nucleotide insertions.

No antigens are known for them. Profiled with immunoSEQ multiplex PCR; TCRdb holds only in-frame clones, not every one. This sample comprises about 35,000 clones, none seen once only. The sequenced material came from peripheral blood mononuclear cells. The receptor source for this set is a human donor with common variable immunodeficiency.

This clone was seen many times. The read halts 3 residues ahead of the CDR3 end, with the missing end drawn from the germline J gene. This chain uses TRBV7-9 with TRBJ1-2; no reliable D call. The CDR3 has 15 amino acids. Trimming took off 2 bases at V and 3 bases at J, with 13 bases between the two ends. Germline V gene sequence: CDR1 SEHNR, CDR2 FQNEAQ (reference sequence). CDR3 protein: CASSLNGVADYGYTF. The covered CDR3 bases are TGTGCCAGCAGCTTAAACGGGGTAGCAGACTATGGC.

This clone was observed a few times. The read falls 3 residues short of the CDR3 end, and the missing part is taken from the germline J gene. The chain has TRBV19 and TRBJ2-7; possibly TRBD1 for D (5 bases). CDR3 length equals 14 residues. Germline-derived CDR1 and CDR2 are LNHDA and SQIVND (reference sequence). Trimming stripped 7 bases from V and 6 bases from J, with 19 bases between. The CDR3 loop is CASKGPREMGEQYF. The CDR3 DNA, read in part, is TGTGCCAGTAAGGGCCCCAGGGAAATGGGCGAG.

Notes on this clone: The read is 3 residues too short to cover the CDR3 end, so that end is filled in from the germline J gene. The rearrangement joins TRBV5-6 to TRBJ2-1; D unresolved. Germline lookup yields CDR1 SGHDT and CDR2 YYEEEE. This CDR3 has 12 residues. Trimming removed 2 bases from V and 7 bases from J, with 7 bases in between. The chain's CDR3 is CASSFSPNEQFF. The sequenced CDR3 bases are TGTGCCAGCAGCTTTAGCCCAAATGAG.

Ten or more counts support this clone. The read ends 3 residues early relative to the CDR3; the germline J gene fills the gap. This chain joins TRBV18 and TRBJ2-2; 7 bases agree with TRBD2. The ends lost 4 bases at V and 2 bases at J; junction bases unmatched: 1. The CDR3 has 14 residues. The germline V gene encodes CDR1 KGHSH and CDR2 LQKENI. The CDR3 loop is CASSRDYNTGELFF. The sequenced CDR3 bases are TGTGCCAGCTCACGGGACTATAACACCGGGGAG.

A word on this clone: The read terminates 3 residues ahead of where the CDR3 ends, so the germline J gene completes it. J is TRBJ2-5 and V is TRBV2, with D possibly TRBD1 on 7 matching bases. With 8 bases removed from V and 7 bases from J, the gap between germline ends came to 23 bases. Germline V lookup: CDR1 SNHLY, CDR2 FYNNEI. The CDR3 has 15 residues. The covered CDR3 bases are TGTGCCAGCCAACAGGAGGGGGCGGCAAGTCGGACC. It specifies CASQQEGAASRT. The whole CDR3 protein is CASQQEGAASRTQYF.

A remark on this clone: From the germline J gene comes the end of the CDR3, since the read stops 3 residues before it. J is TRBJ2-5 and V is TRBV6-2 or TRBV6-3; 14 bases fit TRBD2. Per germline, CDR1 MNHEY and CDR2 SVGEGT. This CDR3 region has 17 residues. Trimming at V came to 5 bases and at J to 2 bases, leaving 7 bases not matched to a gene. The sequenced CDR3 bases are TGTGCCAGCAGTCCCGGACTAGCGGGGGGCCTACAAGAGACC. This codes for CASSPGLAGGLQET. The whole CDR3 is CASSPGLAGGLQETQYF.

A word on this clone: The read gets to within 3 residues of the CDR3 end, and the germline J gene fills in the rest. The rearrangement links TRBV7-2 to TRBJ2-1; the match to TRBD2 covers 8 bases. Looked up from germline, CDR1 is SGHTA and CDR2 is FQGNSA. The J segment lost 6 bases and the V segment lost 5 bases, leaving 6 bases of the junction unmatched. CDR3 length: 14 residues. The CDR3 DNA, read in part, is TGTGCCAGCAGCCCATGGACTAGCAGCAATGAG. It specifies CASSPWTSSNE. In full, the CDR3 is CASSPWTSSNEQFF.

There are many counts of this clone. The CDR3 goes on 3 residues after the read ends, and that part is filled in from the germline J gene. V and J are TRBV11-2 and TRBJ2-1, with 9 bases matching TRBD2. The germline CDR1 and CDR2 sequences are SGHAT and FQNNGV. The CDR3 has 15 amino acids. Germline trimming cut 1 base from V and 3 bases from J; bases unmatched to any gene: 1. CDR3 DNA, as far as it was read: TGTGCCAGCAGCTTAGGAGCGGGAGGCTACAATGAG. It specifies CASSLGAGGYNE. The whole CDR3 protein is CASSLGAGGYNEQFF.

This clone was counted ten times or more. The CDR3 extends 3 residues past the end of the read, so its final part is completed from the germline J gene. This chain joins TRBV29-1 and TRBJ2-1, with TRBD2 identical over 12 bases. This CDR3 has 14 amino acids. V lost 4 bases, J lost 6 bases, and 4 bases stayed unmatched. Looked up from germline, CDR1 is SQVTM and CDR2 is ANQGSEA. The covered CDR3 bases are TGCAGCGTTGCCGCTAGCGGGAGGGCCAATGAG. This gives the protein CSVAASGRANE. The full CDR3 reads CSVAASGRANEQFF.

This clone was seen many times. The read finishes 3 residues shy of the CDR3 end, and the germline J gene is used to complete it. J is TRBJ1-5 and V is TRBV6-2 or TRBV6-3; possibly TRBD1 for D (6 bases). V was cut by 6 bases and J by 6 bases, with 21 bases left in between. CDR3 length equals 16 residues. The germline V gene has CDR1 MNHEY and CDR2 SVGEGT. The CDR3 spells CASRPLGGALVQPQHF. CDR3 bases read: TGTGCCAGCAGGCCCTTGGGGGGGGCACTGGTTCAGCCC.

This clone was counted many times. Coverage ceases 3 residues before the CDR3 finishes, and the germline J gene fills in the end. This chain joins TRBV14 and TRBJ2-7; 10 bases are a match to TRBD2. This CDR3 is built from 14 residues. Germline V CDR1 and CDR2: SGHDN, FVKESK. J lost 6 bases, V lost 5 bases, and 7 bases had no gene match. This CDR3 reads CASSVTSGITEQYF. The covered CDR3 bases are TGTGCCAGCAGCGTAACTAGCGGGATAACCGAG.

This clone was observed many times. The read stops 3 residues short of the end of the CDR3; the missing end is completed from the germline J gene. J is TRBJ2-5 and V is TRBV11-2, with D perhaps matching TRBD1 (5 bases). Germline values: CDR1 SGHAT, CDR2 FQNNGV. The CDR3 spans 15 residues. Trimming shortened V by 5 bases and J by 1 base, and 14 bases separated the two germline ends. The CDR3 loop is CASSVRGHIQETQYF. The sequenced CDR3 bases are TGTGCCAGCAGCGTTCGTGGACATATCCAAGAGACC.

This clone was found a few times. Read coverage stops 3 residues before the CDR3 terminus; the germline J gene supplies the remainder. The chain recombines TRBV30 with TRBJ2-1, with 11 nucleotides matching TRBD2. Per germline, CDR1 GTSNPN and CDR2 SVGIG (reference sequence). The V and J ends lost 5 bases and 7 bases, in that order; junction bases with no gene match: 4. CDR3 length: 13 residues. CDR3 loop: CAWGLAGGNEQFF. CDR3 DNA, as far as it was read: TGTGCCTGGGGGCTAGCGGGAGGAAATGAG.

The sample holds many counts of this clone. The sequence runs out 3 residues before the end of the CDR3; the remainder is reconstructed from the germline J gene. The J gene is TRBJ1-4, the V gene TRBV5-1; a possible D gene is TRBD1 (6 bases). Deletions cut 0 bases from V and 2 bases from J, with 8 bases between. This CDR3 is 15 amino acids long. Germline-derived CDR1 and CDR2 are SGHRS and YFSETQ. The part of the CDR3 DNA that was read is TGCGCCAGCAGCTTGGCGGGGGGCACTAATGAAAAA. It yields the protein CASSLAGGTNEK. In full, the CDR3 is CASSLAGGTNEKLFF. Together with reference TRBV5-1 and TRBJ1-4, the CDR3 gives the full variable domain: KAGVTQTPRYLIKTRGQQVTLSCSPISGHRSVSWYQQTPGQGLQFLFEYFSETQRNKGNFPGRFSGRQFSNSRSEMNVSTLELGDSALYLCASSLAGGTNEKLFFGSGTQLSVL.

This clone has ten or more counts. The read ends 3 residues early relative to the CDR3; the germline J gene fills the gap. The rearrangement joins TRBV19 to TRBJ2-2; D ambiguous. V shed 1 base and J shed 6 bases, with 6 bases lying between them. CDR1 and CDR2 (germline): LNHDA, SQIVND (reference sequence). CDR3 length equals 13 residues. The CDR3 DNA, read in part, is TGTGCCAGTAGTATAGCCCTAGCCGGGGAG. This encodes CASSIALAGE. The full CDR3 protein reads CASSIALAGELFF.

This clone was seen at least ten times. The read finishes 3 residues shy of the CDR3 end, and the germline J gene is used to complete it. The J gene is TRBJ2-3, the V gene TRBV28; D is possibly TRBD2 (6 bases). The CDR3 runs 15 residues. Trimming took off 6 bases at V and 1 base at J, with 14 bases between the two ends. CDR1 and CDR2 from the germline V gene are MDHEN and SYDVKM. The CDR3 is CASSYPSVGTDTQYF. The CDR3 DNA, read in part, is TGTGCCAGCAGCTACCCTAGCGTAGGCACAGATACG. The entire variable domain, with the rest obtained from reference TRBV28 and TRBJ2-3, is as follows: DVKVTQSSRYLVKRTGEKVFLECVQDMDHENMFWYRQDPGLGLRLIYFSYDVKMKEKGDIPEGYSVSREKKERFSLILESASTNQTSMYLCASSYPSVGTDTQYFGPGTRLTVL.

As regards this clone: The read ends 3 residues shy of where the CDR3 ends; the end is completed using the germline J gene. The chain couples TRBV30 to TRBJ2-1, with 10 bases matching TRBD2. The CDR3 sequence is 15 residues long. Per the germline V gene, CDR1 is GTSNPN and CDR2 is SVGIG (reference sequence). The trim removed 4 bases at V and 7 bases at J, leaving 10 bases unmatched. The CDR3 DNA, read in part, is TGTGCCTGGAAGGAAAGCGGGAGGGCGTTGAATGAG. Its protein product is CAWKESGRALNE. The full CDR3 protein is CAWKESGRALNEQFF.

This clone was seen a few times. Read sequence stops 3 residues before the CDR3 end, and the germline J gene provides the missing end. Other DNA sequences from this sample encode an identical CDR3 as well. The chain combines TRBV30 with TRBJ2-7; either TRBD1 or TRBD2 may supply D (5 bases each). This CDR3 region has 16 residues. Germline V gives CDR1 GTSNPN, CDR2 SVGIG (reference sequence). Between the trimmed V and J ends, which lost 3 bases and 6 bases, there was a span of 24 bases. The CDR3 sequence: CAWREGFGYGPGEQYF. CDR3 bases read: TGTGCCTGGAGAGAGGGGTTTGGATACGGGCCTGGCGAG.

Concerning this clone itself: Read coverage stops 3 residues before the CDR3 terminus; the germline J gene supplies the remainder. The chain carries TRBV7-6 and TRBJ1-4; 9 positions match TRBD1. Germline loops: CDR1 SGHVS, CDR2 FNYEAQ. V shed 1 base, J shed 8 bases, and the junction held 8 bases outside the gene matches. The length of the CDR3 is 16 residues. The CDR3 bases that were read are TGTGCCAGCAGCTTAGAACGGGGACAGGGATACGAAAAA. This encodes CASSLERGQGYEK. From start to end, the CDR3 is CASSLERGQGYEKLFF.

This clone showed up many times. The DNA ends 3 residues before the CDR3 does, and the rest of the CDR3 is filled in from the germline J gene. Other nucleotide sequences from this sample produce the same CDR3. The gene calls are TRBV5-1 and TRBJ2-2; 7 bases are shared with TRBD1. J gave up 0 bases and V 0 bases, and 2 bases lay outside the gene matches. Germline V gene data show CDR1 as SGHRS and CDR2 as YFSETQ. The CDR3 extends over 16 amino acids. The DNA read from the CDR3 is TGCGCCAGCAGCTTGGCGACAGGGACGAACACCGGGGAG. Protein sequence: CASSLATGTNTGE. The complete CDR3 sequence is CASSLATGTNTGELFF. Using reference TRBV5-1 and TRBJ2-2 for the parts outside the CDR3, the full variable domain is KAGVTQTPRYLIKTRGQQVTLSCSPISGHRSVSWYQQTPGQGLQFLFEYFSETQRNKGNFPGRFSGRQFSNSRSEMNVSTLELGDSALYLCASSLATGTNTGELFFGEGSRLTVL.

By share, this clone counts as medium-sized. The read ends 3 residues before the CDR3 terminus; that terminus is restored from the germline J gene. The chain has TRBV10-1 and TRBJ2-7; D may be TRBD2 (6 bases). The CDR3 covers 14 residues. Trimming took 1 base from V and 2 from J, leaving 9 bases between them. Germline assignment: CDR1 WNHNN and CDR2 SYGVQD (reference sequence). CDR3 amino acids: CASSEFAGTYEQYF. The DNA read from the CDR3 is TGCGCCAGCAGTGAGTTCGCGGGGACCTACGAG.

This clone was seen more than once but under ten times. The read ends 3 residues early relative to the CDR3; the germline J gene fills the gap. This chain links TRBV7-2 with TRBJ1-5; no definite D call. This CDR3 spans 11 amino acids. Germline assignment: CDR1 SGHTA and CDR2 FQGNSA. CDR3 sequence: CASSLAYPQHF. CDR3 DNA, as far as it was read: TGTGCCAGCAGCTTAGCCTATCCC.

The sample holds a few counts of this clone. The part of the CDR3 DNA that was read is TGTGCCAGCAGTACACAGGGTTCGAACACTGAA. Its translation: CASSTQGSNTE. The CDR3, in full, reads CASSTQGSNTEAFF. This chain connects TRBV6-2 or TRBV6-3 to TRBJ1-1; D is possibly TRBD1 (6 bases). The CDR3 goes on 3 residues after the read ends, and that part is filled in from the germline J gene. V was pared by 5 bases and J by 1 base, with 11 bases between. The CDR3 length is 14 residues. Germline V gives CDR1 MNHEY, CDR2 SVGEGT.

This clone was picked up many times. The CDR3 extends 3 residues past the end of the read, so its final part is completed from the germline J gene. V usage is TRBV12-3 or TRBV12-4 and J usage is TRBJ1-5; TRBD1 is a possible D gene (5 bases). This CDR3 is 14 amino acids long. V lost 2 bases and J 0 bases, leaving 5 bases between the germline ends. The part of the CDR3 DNA that was read is TGTGCCAGCAGTTTAAGGGGTAGCAATCAGCCC. Translation gives CASSLRGSNQP. The whole CDR3 protein is CASSLRGSNQPQHF.

This clone occurred a few times. The read falls 3 residues short of the CDR3 end, and the missing part is taken from the germline J gene. This chain joins TRBV20-1 and TRBJ2-5; no clear D. The length of the CDR3 is 11 residues. V was clipped by 6 bases and J by 5 bases, with 10 bases between them. Per the germline V gene, CDR1 is DFQATT and CDR2 is SNEGSKA (reference sequence). The CDR3 loop reads CSANSLETQYF. The CDR3 DNA, read in part, is TGCAGTGCGAACAGTCTCGAGACC.

This clone was seen a handful of times. Incomplete CDR3 DNA: TGTGCCAGCAGCTCTTCTAGCGGTCCCTACGAG. Protein sequence: CASSSSSGPYE. The whole CDR3 region reads CASSSSSGPYEQYF. The chain employs TRBV7-9 and TRBJ2-7, with 7 bases identical to TRBD2. The CDR3 extends 3 residues past the end of the read, so its final part is completed from the germline J gene. The CDR3 has 14 residues. The V segment lost 4 bases and the J segment 2 bases; nucleotides outside the gene matches: 5. In germline, CDR1 is SEHNR, CDR2 FQNEAQ (reference sequence).

Many counts were recorded for this clone. The read ends 3 residues before the CDR3 terminus; that terminus is restored from the germline J gene. The chain employs TRBV30 and TRBJ2-7; 13 bases are shared with TRBD2. Per germline, CDR1 GTSNPN and CDR2 SVGIG (reference sequence). The CDR3 length is 15 residues. With 0 bases clipped from V and 4 bases from J, the junction kept 3 bases outside the gene matches. The CDR3 protein is CAWSVGLAGLYEQYF. The sequenced part of the CDR3 DNA is TGTGCCTGGAGTGTGGGACTAGCGGGATTATACGAG. Supplemented by reference TRBV30 and TRBJ2-7, the full variable domain reads SQTIHQWPATLVQPVGSPLSLECTVEGTSNPNLYWYRQAAGRGLQLLFYSVGIGQISSEVPQNLSASRPQDRQFILSSKKLLLSDSGFYLCAWSVGLAGLYEQYFGPGTRLTVT.

This clone was seen ten or more times. With the read ending 3 residues before the CDR3 end, the germline J gene is used to fill in that end. The J gene is TRBJ2-5, the V gene TRBV7-2; no reliable D call. CDR1 and CDR2 from the germline V gene are SGHTA and FQGNSA. The CDR3 loop spans 12 amino acids. Trimming removed 5 bases from V and 5 bases from J, with 9 bases in between. CDR3 DNA, as far as it was read: TGTGCCAGCAGCCTGAACCGGGAGACC. It codes for CASSLNRET. The CDR3 in full is CASSLNRETQYF.

This clone was seen repeatedly, ten times or more. The CDR3 is cut off 3 residues early in the read; its end comes from the germline J gene. J is TRBJ1-5 and V is TRBV29-1; TRBD1 matches 9 bases. The CDR3 length is 13 residues. From germline, CDR1 is SQVTM and CDR2 ANQGSEA. V shed 7 bases and J 2 bases; nucleotides not matched to a gene: 3. The CDR3 loop reads CSAGQGRNQPQHF. The covered CDR3 bases are TGCAGCGCCGGACAGGGGCGCAATCAGCCC.

This clone was counted at least ten times. Read coverage stops 3 residues before the CDR3 terminus; the germline J gene supplies the remainder. The chain joins TRBV19 to TRBJ1-1, with D possibly matching TRBD1 (5 bases). Germline-derived CDR1 and CDR2 are LNHDA and SQIVND (reference sequence). The CDR3 has 16 residues. V lost 2 bases and J 1 base, leaving 14 bases between the germline ends. CDR3 bases read: TGTGCCAGTAGTATAACCGGGGGTTTCGGGAACACTGAA. It encodes CASSITGGFGNTE. The whole CDR3 reads CASSITGGFGNTEAFF.

This clone was detected only a few times. Coverage ceases 3 residues before the CDR3 finishes, and the germline J gene fills in the end. This chain joins TRBV7-6 and TRBJ2-1; D might be TRBD1 or TRBD2, each matching 5 bases. Germline V CDR1 and CDR2: SGHVS, FNYEAQ. CDR3 size: 15 residues. V was cut by 7 bases and J by 6 bases, with 19 bases left in between. The CDR3 bases that were read are TGTGCCAGCAACCGAGTGGCAGGGAGATCCAATGAG. It codes for CASNRVAGRSNE. The complete CDR3 sequence is CASNRVAGRSNEQFF.

This clone was counted between two and nine times. The observed sequence ends 3 residues before the CDR3 terminus, with the missing tail filled in from the germline J gene. The rearrangement links TRBV7-6 to TRBJ1-6, with TRBD1 identical over 9 bases. The germline CDR1 and CDR2 sequences are SGHVS and FNYEAQ. V lost 5 bases and J lost 6; bases outside the gene matches: 5. The CDR3 consists of 15 residues. The chain's CDR3 is CASSPWTGANSPLHF. Incomplete CDR3 DNA: TGTGCCAGCAGCCCCTGGACAGGGGCTAATTCACCC.